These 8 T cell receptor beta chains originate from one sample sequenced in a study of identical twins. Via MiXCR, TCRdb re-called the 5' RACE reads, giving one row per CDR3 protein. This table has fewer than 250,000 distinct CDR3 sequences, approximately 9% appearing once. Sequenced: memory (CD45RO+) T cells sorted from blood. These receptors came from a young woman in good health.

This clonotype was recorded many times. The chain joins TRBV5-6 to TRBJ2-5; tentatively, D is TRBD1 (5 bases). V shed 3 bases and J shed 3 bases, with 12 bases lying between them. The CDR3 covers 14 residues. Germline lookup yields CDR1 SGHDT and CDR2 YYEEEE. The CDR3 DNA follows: TGTGCCAGCAGCTACAGGTCCCGGGAAGAGACCCAGTACTTC. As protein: CASSYRSREETQYF.

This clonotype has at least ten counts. The CDR3 here is CASSFTGTGELFF. Here the CDR3 DNA reads TGTGCCAGCAGCTTTACAGGGACCGGGGAGCTGTTTTTT. This chain links TRBV7-2 with TRBJ2-2; possibly TRBD1 for D (6 bases). This CDR3 region has 13 residues. Germline assignment: CDR1 SGHTA and CDR2 FQGNSA. The V end lost 3 bases, the J end lost 5 bases, and 7 bases lay between the germline ends. The full variable domain, rest sourced from reference TRBV7-2 and TRBJ2-2, is GAGVSQSPSNKVTEKGKDVELRCDPISGHTALYWYRQSLGQGLEFLIYFQGNSAPDKSGLPSDRFSAERTGGSVSTLTIQRTQQEDSAVYLCASSFTGTGELFFGEGSRLTVL.

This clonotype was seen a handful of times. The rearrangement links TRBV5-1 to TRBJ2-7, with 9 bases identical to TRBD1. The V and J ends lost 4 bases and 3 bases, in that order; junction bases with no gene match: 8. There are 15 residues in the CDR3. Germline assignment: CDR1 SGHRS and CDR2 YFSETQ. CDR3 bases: TGCGCCAGCAGCGACCGGGGACAGGGAGTCTACGAGCAGTACTTC. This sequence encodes CASSDRGQGVYEQYF. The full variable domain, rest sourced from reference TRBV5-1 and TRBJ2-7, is KAGVTQTPRYLIKTRGQQVTLSCSPISGHRSVSWYQQTPGQGLQFLFEYFSETQRNKGNFPGRFSGRQFSNSRSEMNVSTLELGDSALYLCASSDRGQGVYEQYFGPGTRLTVT.

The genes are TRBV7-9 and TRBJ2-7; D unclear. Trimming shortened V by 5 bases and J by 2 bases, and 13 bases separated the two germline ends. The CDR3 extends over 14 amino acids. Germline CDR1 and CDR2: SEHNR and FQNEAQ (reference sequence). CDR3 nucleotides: TGTGCCAGCAGCCCCGTAGGGATCCCCTACGAGCAGTACTTC. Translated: CASSPVGIPYEQYF.

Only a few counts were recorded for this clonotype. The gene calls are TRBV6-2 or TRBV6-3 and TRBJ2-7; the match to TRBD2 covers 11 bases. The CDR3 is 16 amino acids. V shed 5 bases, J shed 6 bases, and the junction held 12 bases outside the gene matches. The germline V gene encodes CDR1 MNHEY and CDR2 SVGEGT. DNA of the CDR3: TGTGCCAGCAGTACCCTAGCGGGAGGTTGGAAAGGCGAGCAGTACTTC. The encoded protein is CASSTLAGGWKGEQYF.

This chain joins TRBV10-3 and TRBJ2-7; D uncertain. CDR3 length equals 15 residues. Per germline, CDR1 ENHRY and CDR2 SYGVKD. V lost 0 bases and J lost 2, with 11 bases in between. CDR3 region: CAISESIGAAYEQYF. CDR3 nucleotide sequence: TGTGCCATCAGTGAGTCGATTGGCGCCGCCTACGAGCAGTACTTC.

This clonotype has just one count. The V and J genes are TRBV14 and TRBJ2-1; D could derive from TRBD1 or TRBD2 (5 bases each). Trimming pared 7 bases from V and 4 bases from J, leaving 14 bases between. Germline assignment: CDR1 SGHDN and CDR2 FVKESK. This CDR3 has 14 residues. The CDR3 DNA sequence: TGTGCCAGCAACCAGGGTCCGGGGTACAATGAGCAGTTCTTC. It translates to CASNQGPGYNEQFF.

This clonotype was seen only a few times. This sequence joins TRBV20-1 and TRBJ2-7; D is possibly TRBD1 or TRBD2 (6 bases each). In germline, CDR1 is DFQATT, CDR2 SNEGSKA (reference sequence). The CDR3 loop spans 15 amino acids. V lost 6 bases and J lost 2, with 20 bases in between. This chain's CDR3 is CSATEGGGLTYEQYF. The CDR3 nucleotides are TGCAGTGCGACGGAGGGGGGCGGGCTAACCTACGAGCAGTACTTC.